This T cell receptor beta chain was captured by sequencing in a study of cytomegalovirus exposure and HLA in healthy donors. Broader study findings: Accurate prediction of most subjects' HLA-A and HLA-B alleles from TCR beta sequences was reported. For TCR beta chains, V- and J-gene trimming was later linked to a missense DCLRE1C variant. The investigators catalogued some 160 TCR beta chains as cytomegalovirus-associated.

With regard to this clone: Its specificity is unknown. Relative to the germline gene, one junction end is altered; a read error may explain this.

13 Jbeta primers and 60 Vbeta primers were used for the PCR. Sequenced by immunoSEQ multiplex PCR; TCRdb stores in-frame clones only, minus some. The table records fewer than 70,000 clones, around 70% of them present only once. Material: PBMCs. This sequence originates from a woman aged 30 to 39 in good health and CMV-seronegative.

CDR3 protein: CASSTIAGGPRDTQYF. CDR3 bases: TGTGCTAGCAGCACCATAGCGGGGGGGCCGAGAGATACGCAGTATTTT. The chain has TRBV7-7 and TRBJ2-3, with 11 bases lining up with TRBD2. This CDR3 has 16 residues. Germline loops: CDR1 SSHAT, CDR2 FNYEAQ (reference sequence). Full variable domain (rest looked up from reference TRBV7-7 and TRBJ2-3): GAGVSQSPRYKVTKRGQDVTLRCDPISSHATLYWYQQALGQGPEFLTYFNYEAQPDKSGLPSDRFSAERPEGSISTLTIQRTEQRDSAMYRCASSTIAGGPRDTQYFGPGTRLTVL.